The T cell receptor (beta chain) under discussion was sequenced for a study of blood T cell repertoires in COVID-19. This CDR3 spans 17 amino acids. In germline, CDR1 is MGHDK, CDR2 SYGVNS. Trimming shortened V by 6 bases and J by 4 bases, and 24 bases separated the two germline ends. In the original workflow: Quantification of nucleated cells was approximated via reference gene primer amplification. The table came from immunoSEQ multiplex PCR; TCRdb's copy has only in-frame clones and leaves some out. Clone size and the V and J calls come from that table; the DNA yielded D and trimming. The table has some 74,000 clones, 70% to 80% seen once.

Sequenced: peripheral blood. The receptor was isolated from a man between 70 and 80 years old with active or convalescent COVID-19. The J gene is TRBJ1-1, the V gene TRBV25-1, with a tentative D call TRBD1 (6 bases). The CDR3: CASRPDGGVVSGTEAFF. The CDR3 region has the DNA TGTGCCAGCAGGCCGGATGGGGGCGTCGTTAGTGGCACTGAAGCTTTCTTT.